These T cell receptor beta chains were read from a single sample in a study of T cell responses to AZD1222 COVID-19 vaccine. Here immunoSEQ multiplex PCR was the method, and the copy in TCRdb shows in-frame clones only, minus some. The sample has about 59,000 clones, about 88% seen once. Sequenced material: peripheral blood, taken 28 days after the second AZD1222 dose. The receptors here all came from an adult who received the AZD1222 COVID-19 vaccine. Both conserved end residues are part of each CDR3. The D gene is left open where the match is weak. Clone size is not always given. Where it is, it says once, few, many or a class for expanded clones.

D: -
size: -
J: TRBJ2-3
V: TRBV5-1
DNA: TGCGCCAGCAGCTTGGGACAGGTGGGCCGGGATACGCAGTATTTT
CDR3: CASSLGQVGRDTQYF

D: TRBD2
size: once
J: TRBJ2-7
V: TRBV25-1
DNA: TGTGCCAGCAGTGTCCTGACTAGCCGGTCTTCCGAGCAGTACTTC
CDR3: CASSVLTSRSSEQYF

D: -
size: few
J: TRBJ1-6
V: TRBV29-1
DNA: TGCAGCGTTTGCTCCTGGGTGGGATCACCCCTCCACTTT
CDR3: CSVCSWVGSPLHF

D: -
size: -
J: TRBJ1-2
V: TRBV19
DNA: TGTGCCACTGGGGACCGGCGCAGCTATGGCTACACCTTC
CDR3: CATGDRRSYGYTF

D: TRBD2
size: -
J: TRBJ2-1
V: TRBV12-5
DNA: TGTGCTAGTGGTCCCGGGACTAGCGCTTACAATGAGCAGTTCTTC
CDR3: CASGPGTSAYNEQFF

D: -
size: -
J: TRBJ2-2
V: TRBV10-1
DNA: TGCGCCAGCAGTGATTCGGGACGAAGCACCGGGGAGCTGTTTTTT
CDR3: CASSDSGRSTGELFF

D: TRBD2
size: -
J: TRBJ2-7
V: TRBV5-4
DNA: TGTGCCAGCAGGCCAGGACTAGTTAACGTCTACGAGCAGTACTTC
CDR3: CASRPGLVNVYEQYF

D: -
size: -
J: TRBJ2-1
V: TRBV28
DNA: TGTGCCAGCAGTTTACCAGGGAAGGGCGATGAGCAGTTCTTC
CDR3: CASSLPGKGDEQFF

D: TRBD2
size: -
J: TRBJ2-1
V: TRBV5-4
DNA: TGTGCCAGCAGCTTGGTGGGAGCGGGAGGGCAAAAGCAGTTCTTC
CDR3: CASSLVGAGGQKQFF

D: -
size: -
J: TRBJ2-1
V: TRBV29-1
DNA: TGCAGCGTTGAAAAGGGGTCGAGCTCCTACAATGAGCAGTTCTTC
CDR3: CSVEKGSSSYNEQFF

D: -
size: -
J: TRBJ1-1
V: TRBV30
DNA: TGTGCCTGGAGTGTAACTTCCCCCCGGCGGTCTGAAGCTTTCTTT
CDR3: CAWSVTSPRRSEAFF

D: -
size: -
J: TRBJ2-1
V: TRBV25-1
DNA: TGTGCCAGCAGTGAATTCTCCTTGGATAATGAGCAGTTCTTC
CDR3: CASSEFSLDNEQFF

D: TRBD1
size: -
J: TRBJ2-1
V: TRBV5-5
DNA: TGTGCCACCTCGGGGGGACAGGGTTACAATGAGCAGTTCTTC
CDR3: CATSGGQGYNEQFF

D: TRBD2
size: -
J: TRBJ2-2
V: TRBV4-1
DNA: TGCGCCAGCAGCCAAAGGCTAGCGGACCCCACCGGGGAGCTGTTTTTT
CDR3: CASSQRLADPTGELFF

D: -
size: -
J: TRBJ2-7
V: TRBV4-1
DNA: TGCGCCAGCAGCCAATGGCGGCAGGACTCCTACGAGCAGTACTTC
CDR3: CASSQWRQDSYEQYF

D: -
size: -
J: TRBJ1-5
V: TRBV24-1
DNA: TGTGCCACCAGTGGCCAGGGACATCAGCCCCAGCATTTT
CDR3: CATSGQGHQPQHF

D: TRBD2
size: -
J: TRBJ2-3
V: TRBV5-1
DNA: TGCGCCAGCAGCCCGGGACTAGCGGGGGGGTTCGTAGATACGCAGTATTTT
CDR3: CASSPGLAGGFVDTQYF

D: -
size: -
J: TRBJ1-2
V: TRBV11-1
DNA: TGTGCCAGCAGCCTGGGGCAGGGGAACTATGGCTACACCTTC
CDR3: CASSLGQGNYGYTF

D: -
size: -
J: TRBJ1-1
V: TRBV10-3
DNA: TGTGCCATCACCCGAGTCGGGGACACTGAAGCTTTCTTT
CDR3: CAITRVGDTEAFF

D: -
size: -
J: TRBJ2-5
V: TRBV14
DNA: TGTGCCAGCAGCCAAGATCTTCAGGAGGGCCAGTACTTC
CDR3: CASSQDLQEGQYF

D: -
size: -
J: TRBJ2-5
V: TRBV9
DNA: TGTGCCAGCAGCGTAGGTGAACCCCAAGAGACCCAGTACTTC
CDR3: CASSVGEPQETQYF

D: TRBD1
size: once
J: TRBJ2-5
V: TRBV7-9
DNA: TGTGCCAGCAGCTTAGGACAGGGCTACCAAGAGACCCAGTACTTC
CDR3: CASSLGQGYQETQYF

D: -
size: once
J: TRBJ1-1
V: TRBV2
DNA: TGTGCCAGCAGTGGAATAAACCTAGGGAACACTGAAGCTTTCTTT
CDR3: CASSGINLGNTEAFF

D: -
size: -
J: TRBJ1-3
V: TRBV6-6
DNA: TGTGCCAGCAGTTACCCGGGTCGACGGTCTGGAAACACCATATATTTT
CDR3: CASSYPGRRSGNTIYF

D: -
size: -
J: TRBJ2-5
V: TRBV9
DNA: TGTGCCAGCAGCGCGTCGGGGGAGACCCAGTACTTC
CDR3: CASSASGETQYF

D: TRBD2
size: -
J: TRBJ2-7
V: TRBV7-2
DNA: TGTGCCAGCAGCCGGTCTAGCGGGACGGGCCAGGAGCAGTACTTC
CDR3: CASSRSSGTGQEQYF

D: TRBD1
size: -
J: TRBJ2-5
V: TRBV5-4
DNA: TGTGCCACCTCGGGGACAGGGAGGGAGACCCAGTACTTC
CDR3: CATSGTGRETQYF

D: TRBD2
size: -
J: TRBJ2-7
V: TRBV29-1
DNA: TGCAGCGTCTTCGGAGGGACTAGCGGGGTTTACGAGCAGTACTTC
CDR3: CSVFGGTSGVYEQYF

D: -
size: -
J: TRBJ2-4
V: TRBV3-1/TRBV3-2
DNA: TGTGCCAGCAGCCAAGCCCAGACACTAGCCAAAAACATTCAGTACTTC
CDR3: CASSQAQTLAKNIQYF

D: -
size: -
J: TRBJ2-2
V: TRBV6-5
DNA: TGTGCCAGCAGCCAGGAGAACACCGGGGAGCTGTTTTTT
CDR3: CASSQENTGELFF

D: -
size: -
J: TRBJ2-2
V: TRBV27
DNA: TGTGCCAGCTCCTGGGTCGTAGACACCGGGGAGCTGTTTTTT
CDR3: CASSWVVDTGELFF

D: -
size: -
J: TRBJ1-4
V: TRBV7-9
DNA: TGTGCCAGCAGCCAGGGCAGGGCGAAGGAAAAACTGTTTTTT
CDR3: CASSQGRAKEKLFF

D: TRBD1
size: once
J: TRBJ2-2
V: TRBV2
DNA: TGTGCCAGCAGGGACAGGGTTAACACCGGGGAGCTGTTTTTT
CDR3: CASRDRVNTGELFF

D: -
size: -
J: TRBJ2-2
V: TRBV29-1
DNA: TGCAGCGTTATCCGACACGGGAAAACCGGGGAGCTGTTTTTT
CDR3: CSVIRHGKTGELFF

D: -
size: -
J: TRBJ1-2
V: TRBV9
DNA: TGTGCCAGCAGCGTAGTAGCTAACTATGGCTACACCTTC
CDR3: CASSVVANYGYTF

D: TRBD2
size: -
J: TRBJ2-7
V: TRBV5-1
DNA: TGCGCCAGCAGCCTCCTCCCCCGGGGACTAGCGGGGACTAACGAGCAGTACTTC
CDR3: CASSLLPRGLAGTNEQYF

D: -
size: -
J: TRBJ2-3
V: TRBV5-8
DNA: TGTGCCAGCAGCTTGGGAAAGTTGCGCGCAGATACGCAGTATTTT
CDR3: CASSLGKLRADTQYF

D: TRBD1
size: -
J: TRBJ1-1
V: TRBV5-8
DNA: TGTGCCAGCAGCGCGGCCTCAGGGGGTAGAGGCACTGAAGCTTTCTTT
CDR3: CASSAASGGRGTEAFF

D: TRBD2
size: -
J: TRBJ2-1
V: TRBV4-1
DNA: TGCGCCAGCAGCCAAGCAGCGGGGGGGCCGGTATCTGAGCAGTTCTTC
CDR3: CASSQAAGGPVSEQFF

D: -
size: -
J: TRBJ1-5
V: TRBV10-1
DNA: TGCGCCAGCAGTGGAGGCCTCAATCAGCCCCAGCATTTT
CDR3: CASSGGLNQPQHF